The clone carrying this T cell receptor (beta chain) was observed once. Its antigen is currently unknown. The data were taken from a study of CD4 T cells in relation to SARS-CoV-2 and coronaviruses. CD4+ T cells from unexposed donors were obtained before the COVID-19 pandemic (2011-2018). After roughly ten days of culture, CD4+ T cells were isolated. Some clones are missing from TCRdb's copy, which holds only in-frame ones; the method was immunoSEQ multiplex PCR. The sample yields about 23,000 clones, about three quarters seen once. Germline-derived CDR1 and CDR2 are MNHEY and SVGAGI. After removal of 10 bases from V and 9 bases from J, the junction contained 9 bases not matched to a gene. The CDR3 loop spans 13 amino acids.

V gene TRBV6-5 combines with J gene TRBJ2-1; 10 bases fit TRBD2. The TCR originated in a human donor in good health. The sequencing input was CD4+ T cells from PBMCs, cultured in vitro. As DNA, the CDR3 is TGTGCCACCTATACTAGCGGGAAAGGTGAGCAGTTCTTC. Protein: CATYTSGKGEQFF.